This entry is about one T cell receptor beta chain. Its target is unknown. The CDR3 extends over 15 amino acids. Germline CDR1 is MNHEY and CDR2 is SVGAGI. J gave up 2 bases and V 6 bases, and 3 bases lay outside the gene matches. Clones were read by immunoSEQ multiplex PCR, and TCRdb kept only the in-frame ones, dropping some. The repertoire holds 100,000 or so clones, with roughly 89% as singletons. This sample was included in a study of T cell responses to AZD1222 COVID-19 vaccine. Study context: Second-dose intervals near 4 or 12 weeks were combined.

Whole-study findings and limits: Spike regions recognized by vaccine-associated CD4 TCRs spanned the protein, led by 160-218 and 743-854. Receipt of two AZD1222 doses was followed by a rise in Spike-specific TCR breadth and depth.

This TCR was recovered from an adult in good health. The sample was peripheral blood, taken on day 0 of AZD1222 vaccination. V gene TRBV6-5 combines with J gene TRBJ2-1, with TRBD1 matching 11 bases. The CDR3, as DNA: TGTGCCAGCAGGAGGACAGGGGGCGCCTACAATGAGCAGTTCTTC. Translating it yields CASRRTGGAYNEQFF.